A single sample gave rise to the 17 T cell receptor beta chains below, sequenced in a study of cytomegalovirus exposure and HLA in healthy donors (dated by TCRdb to 2017 to 2019). The method behind the library was the immunoSEQ multiplex PCR assay. The clones in this table, taken by TCRdb from immuneACCESS, are in-frame only. Not every clone is retained; where verified, under half of the shortfall comes from an unresolved V gene, and the cause of the rest is unknown. The sample yields about 260,000 clones; roughly 87% were counted once. The top ten hold approximately 3% of the sample. What was sequenced was PBMCs. These receptors came from a woman in her twenties or thirties in good health and CMV-seronegative.

The genes are TRBV28 and TRBJ2-1; D remains ambiguous. This CDR3 is 13 amino acids long. Deletions cut 3 bases from V and 0 bases from J, with 3 bases between. Germline CDR1 reads MDHEN; CDR2 reads SYDVKM. In DNA form, the CDR3 reads TGTGCCAGCAGTTTGTTCTCCTACAATGAGCAGTTCTTC. It encodes CASSLFSYNEQFF.

The table lists this clone with a few counts. The chain has TRBV15 and TRBJ2-5; possibly TRBD1 or TRBD2 for D (5 bases each). The CDR3 has 15 residues. Trimming removed 0 bases from V and 1 base from J, with 9 bases in between. CDR1 LNHNV and CDR2 YYDKDF come from the germline V gene (reference sequence). CDR3 residues: CATSRERGTQETQYF. CDR3 DNA sequence: TGTGCCACCAGCAGAGAGAGGGGTACCCAAGAGACCCAGTACTTC.

The V gene is TRBV9, the J gene TRBJ2-7; D might be TRBD2 (6 bases). This CDR3 contains 13 residues. The germline V and J ends were trimmed by 0 bases and 6 bases, with 10 bases remaining between them. Germline values: CDR1 SGDLS, CDR2 YYNGEE. CDR3 nucleotide sequence: TGTGCCAGCAGCGTAGATGACGGGGGCGAGCAGTACTTC. It translates to CASSVDDGGEQYF.

The gene calls are TRBV7-9 and TRBJ2-7, with 12 bases fitting TRBD2. The V segment lost 5 bases and the J segment 3 bases; nucleotides outside the gene matches: 8. This CDR3 comprises 16 residues. Per the germline V gene, CDR1 is SEHNR and CDR2 is FQNEAQ (reference sequence). The CDR3 DNA reads TGTGCCAGCAGCCCGAGGACTAGCGGGACGTTCTACGAGCAGTACTTC. This sequence encodes CASSPRTSGTFYEQYF.

The chain combines TRBV4-3 with TRBJ2-1; possible D gene TRBD1, 6 bases. The CDR3 extends over 17 amino acids. Germline loops: CDR1 LGHNA, CDR2 YSLEER. V lost 1 base and J lost 2, with 15 bases in between. Here the CDR3 DNA reads TGCGCCAGCAGCCAAGCTGCCGCAGGGGAACCCTACAATGAGCAGTTCTTC. It is translated as CASSQAAAGEPYNEQFF.

This clone was counted a single time. The gene calls are TRBV7-3 and TRBJ2-2; TRBD2 matches at 12 bases. Germline V gives CDR1 SGHTA, CDR2 FQGTGA. V was clipped by 4 bases and J by 1 base; unmatched bases: 16. The length of the CDR3 is 21 residues. The CDR3 is CASSSTHVLAGGGLNTGELFF. CDR3 nucleotide sequence: TGTGCCAGCAGCTCAACCCACGTCCTAGCGGGAGGGGGATTGAACACCGGGGAGCTGTTTTTT.

The chain employs TRBV7-9 and TRBJ2-2; a possible D gene is TRBD2 (6 bases). The V end was cut by 3 bases, the J end by 1 base, with 12 bases between. This CDR3 region has 16 residues. From germline, CDR1 is SEHNR and CDR2 FQNEAQ (reference sequence). In DNA form, the CDR3 reads TGTGCCAGCAGCTTCGAAGCCGGGAGGAACACCGGGGAGCTGTTTTTT. Residues: CASSFEAGRNTGELFF.

This clone has more than one count but fewer than ten. The chain recombines TRBV9 with TRBJ2-5; the match to TRBD2 covers 10 bases. The CDR3 is made up of 15 amino acids. J was trimmed by 5 bases and V by 0 bases; bases with no gene match: 4. From germline, CDR1 is SGDLS and CDR2 YYNGEE. The CDR3 DNA reads TGTGCCAGCAGCGTAGAAGCGGGAGGGGTGGAGACCCAGTACTTC. This codes for CASSVEAGGVETQYF.

This clone was recorded a few times. The same CDR3 can be traced to other DNA sequences in this sample. This chain joins TRBV27 and TRBJ2-7; no definite D call. The CDR3 loop spans 11 amino acids. V was pared by 3 bases and J by 4 bases, with 4 bases between. Germline values: CDR1 MNHEY, CDR2 SMNVEV (reference sequence). CDR3 in amino acids: CASSLGYEQYF. The CDR3 DNA follows: TGTGCCAGCAGTTTGGGATACGAGCAGTACTTC.

The V and J genes are TRBV5-4 and TRBJ2-2; tentative D call: TRBD1 (5 bases). This CDR3 spans 14 amino acids. Trimming took 4 bases from V and 3 from J, leaving 10 bases between them. Looked up from germline, CDR1 is SGHNT and CDR2 is YYREEE (reference sequence). The CDR3 is CASSIDSYTGELFF. As DNA, the CDR3 is TGTGCCAGCAGCATAGACAGTTACACCGGGGAGCTGTTTTTT.

The genes are TRBV4-2 and TRBJ2-3; 9 bases line up with TRBD2. The CDR3 runs 17 residues. CDR1 LGHNA and CDR2 YNFKEQ come from the germline V gene. Trimming took 0 bases from V and 1 from J; bases not matched to a gene: 5. Written as DNA, the CDR3 is TGTGCCAGCAGCCAAGATTCGAGACTAGCGGGCACAGATACGCAGTATTTT. Translated: CASSQDSRLAGTDTQYF.

V and J are TRBV6-5 and TRBJ2-2; perhaps TRBD2 as D (5 bases). Between the trimmed V and J ends, which lost 6 bases and 7 bases, there was a span of 12 bases. Germline CDR1 MNHEY, CDR2 SVGAGI. CDR3 size: 13 residues. CDR3 in DNA: TGTGCCAGCAGCACGACTATTAACGGGGAGCTGTTTTTT. This codes for CASSTTINGELFF.

J is TRBJ2-1 and V is TRBV27, with 12 bases matching TRBD2. CDR1 is MNHEY and CDR2 is SMNVEV in the germline V gene (reference sequence). CDR3 length: 14 amino acids. Trimming cost V 5 bases and J 10 bases; bases outside gene matches: 6. CDR3 sequence (DNA): TGTGCCAGCAGTACCGGACTAGCGGGAAACGAGCAGTTCTTC. It encodes CASSTGLAGNEQFF.

The chain employs TRBV28 and TRBJ1-1, with D hard to call. CDR1 is MDHEN, CDR2 SYDVKM, per germline. V gave up 6 bases and J gave up 1 base, with 9 bases separating them. This CDR3 is built from 13 residues. Here the CDR3 reads CASSPSSNTEAFF. CDR3 DNA sequence: TGTGCCAGCAGCCCGTCGTCGAACACTGAAGCTTTCTTT.

The table lists this clone with a few counts. V gene TRBV6-6 combines with J gene TRBJ2-7; D is perhaps TRBD1 or TRBD2 (5 bases each). Deletions cut 7 bases from V and 4 bases from J, with 11 bases between. The CDR3 sequence is 12 residues long. CDR1 MNHNY and CDR2 SVGAGI come from the germline V gene (reference sequence). The CDR3 reads CASTDRLYEQYF. The CDR3 DNA reads as TGTGCCAGCACAGACAGACTATACGAGCAGTACTTC.

This chain connects TRBV2 to TRBJ2-2, with TRBD1 identical over 12 bases. V dropped 5 bases and J dropped 6; count of bases not matched to a gene: 4. The CDR3 spans 15 residues. CDR1 is SNHLY, CDR2 FYNNEI, per germline. The CDR3 region is CASSIRDRGPGELFF. The CDR3 DNA reads as TGTGCCAGCAGTATCCGGGACAGGGGGCCCGGGGAGCTGTTTTTT.

The chain recombines TRBV5-1 with TRBJ2-7; the match to TRBD2 covers 9 bases. Trimming removed 2 bases from V and 0 bases from J; junction bases left unmatched: 12. This CDR3 region has 18 residues. CDR1 is SGHRS and CDR2 is YFSETQ in the germline V gene. CDR3 loop: CASSFGLATIINSYEQYF. DNA of the CDR3: TGCGCCAGCAGCTTTGGACTAGCGACGATTATAAACTCCTACGAGCAGTACTTC. The variable domain in full, completed from reference TRBV5-1 and TRBJ2-7, reads KAGVTQTPRYLIKTRGQQVTLSCSPISGHRSVSWYQQTPGQGLQFLFEYFSETQRNKGNFPGRFSGRQFSNSRSEMNVSTLELGDSALYLCASSFGLATIINSYEQYFGPGTRLTVT.